Below, 22 T cell receptor beta chains from the same sample are listed, as sequenced in a study of shared clonotypes between healthy human individuals. Positively selected for CCR7, the CD45RO-negative cells used as naive CD8 cells excluded terminally differentiated effector memory CD45RA+ cells. Profiling relied on immunoSEQ multiplex PCR, and the TCRdb table lists in-frame clones only, not all of them. The data hold about 2,100,000 clones, with under 95% observed a single time. The sample comprised naive CD8+ T cells from PBMCs. These receptors all come from a man between 18 and 35 years old in good health. Some clones in this sample may be carry-over from other donors' samples.

The chain recombines TRBV6-6 with TRBJ1-1; D gene unclear. The CDR3 loop spans 14 amino acids. Germline CDR1 is MNHNY and CDR2 is SVGAGI (reference sequence). Between the trimmed V and J ends, which lost 2 bases and 3 bases, there was a span of 10 bases. The CDR3 loop reads CASSYAYRDTEAFF. Here the CDR3 DNA reads TGTGCCAGCAGTTACGCCTACAGAGACACTGAAGCTTTCTTT.

The chain joins TRBV9 to TRBJ2-1, with D unresolved. The V gene lost 0 bases and the J gene lost 0 bases, with 16 bases spanning the gap. CDR3 size: 18 residues. Germline lookup yields CDR1 SGDLS and CDR2 YYNGEE. The CDR3 reads CASSVDWRITSSYNEQFF. In nucleotides, the CDR3 is TGTGCCAGCAGCGTAGACTGGCGGATAACCAGCTCCTACAATGAGCAGTTCTTC.

This chain joins TRBV27 and TRBJ2-7, with D perhaps matching TRBD1 or TRBD2 (5 bases each). V shed 3 bases and J shed 6 bases, with 18 bases lying between them. The CDR3 runs 15 residues. Germline V lookup: CDR1 MNHEY, CDR2 SMNVEV (reference sequence). This CDR3 is CASSFHANRGTEQYF. The DNA of the CDR3 is TGTGCCAGCAGTTTCCACGCTAATCGGGGCACCGAGCAGTACTTC.

V gene TRBV11-2 combines with J gene TRBJ2-7, with D perhaps TRBD1 or TRBD2 (5 bases each). Germline values: CDR1 SGHAT, CDR2 FQNNGV. CDR3 size: 14 residues. The V and J ends lost 1 base and 2 bases respectively, with 9 bases between them. CDR3 in DNA: TGTGCCAGCAGCTTAGGGGGGATCCCCTACGAGCAGTACTTC. This codes for CASSLGGIPYEQYF.

V usage is TRBV4-3 and J usage is TRBJ2-2, with a weak D call TRBD1 (5 bases). Germline V gene lookup returns CDR1 LGHNA and CDR2 YSLEER. This CDR3 is built from 17 residues. V was clipped by 0 bases and J by 3 bases, with 14 bases between them. The CDR3 sequence: CASSQDTGREYTGELFF. The CDR3 bases are TGCGCCAGCAGCCAAGATACAGGCAGGGAATACACCGGGGAGCTGTTTTTT.

V gene TRBV28 combines with J gene TRBJ2-5; 8 nucleotides agree with TRBD2. The CDR3 runs to 14 residues. V was pared by 7 bases and J by 4 bases, with 8 bases of the junction left unmatched. Germline values: CDR1 MDHEN, CDR2 SYDVKM. CDR3 residues: CASNRREVGETQYF. The DNA of the CDR3 is TGTGCCAGCAATAGGCGGGAGGTGGGAGAGACCCAGTACTTC.

This clone was detected once. V gene TRBV5-6 combines with J gene TRBJ2-1; 7 bases align to TRBD1. The CDR3 has 16 amino acids. Germline assignment: CDR1 SGHDT and CDR2 YYEEEE. Trimming took 0 bases from V and 4 from J; bases not matched to a gene: 7. CDR3 loop: CASSLAGTESYNEQFF. The CDR3 region has the DNA TGTGCCAGCAGCTTGGCGGGGACAGAATCTTACAATGAGCAGTTCTTC.

In this sample, this clone turned up once. This chain connects TRBV5-1 to TRBJ2-1; 10 nucleotides line up with TRBD2. V dropped 4 bases and J dropped 8; count of bases not matched to a gene: 15. The CDR3 covers 17 residues. Germline V CDR1 and CDR2: SGHRS, YFSETQ. The CDR3 region is CASSAPLLAGEWDEQFF. CDR3 in DNA: TGCGCCAGCAGCGCCCCCCTTCTAGCGGGAGAATGGGATGAGCAGTTCTTC.

The chain links TRBV6-5 to TRBJ1-2; the D is unclear. CDR1 and CDR2 (germline): MNHEY, SVGAGI. The ends were cut back, 2 bases at V and 3 bases at J, with 7 bases in the middle. This CDR3 has 13 amino acids. This CDR3 is CASSYGEDYGYTF. The CDR3, as DNA: TGTGCCAGCAGTTACGGGGAGGACTATGGCTACACCTTC.

Comment on this clone: In the same sample, other DNA sequences code for this CDR3. The chain carries TRBV19 and TRBJ2-1; 11 bases map to TRBD2. The CDR3 runs 15 residues. V lost 2 bases to trimming and J lost 6 bases; unmatched junction nucleotides: 3. The germline V gene has CDR1 LNHDA and CDR2 SQIVND (reference sequence). DNA of the CDR3: TGTGCCAGTAGTATATTAGCGGGAGGGCCCAATGAGCAGTTCTTC. Protein: CASSILAGGPNEQFF.

V and J are TRBV4-3 and TRBJ2-5, with D perhaps matching TRBD2 (5 bases). The CDR3 runs to 15 residues. Looked up from germline, CDR1 is LGHNA and CDR2 is YSLEER. V lost 4 bases and J 3 bases, leaving 15 bases between the germline ends. For the CDR3, the DNA is TGCGCCAGCAGCCCTCTCCTAGACGGGAAAGAGACCCAGTACTTC. As protein: CASSPLLDGKETQYF.

This clone has a handful of counts. This chain links TRBV28 with TRBJ1-5; 7 bases line up with TRBD1. J gave up 5 bases and V 4 bases, and 8 bases lay outside the gene matches. The CDR3 has 15 amino acids. CDR1 is MDHEN, CDR2 SYDVKM, per germline. The CDR3 region has the DNA TGTGCCAGCAGTTCGAATCGACAGGGTTATCAGCCCCAGCATTTT. Translation: CASSSNRQGYQPQHF.

The chain couples TRBV29-1 to TRBJ1-2, with a possible D match to TRBD1 (5 bases). The V end was cut by 0 bases, the J end by 8 bases, with 19 bases between. The CDR3 is 15 amino acids. Germline V gene data show CDR1 as SQVTM and CDR2 as ANQGSEA. CDR3 nucleotides: TGCAGCGTTGAAGATCCCTTTTTGGGGCGAGGGGGCTACACCTTC. It is translated as CSVEDPFLGRGGYTF.

This chain joins TRBV20-1 and TRBJ2-5; TRBD1 matches at 7 bases. The end of the DNA aligns better with TRBJ2-7, so the J call may be wrong. Germline loops: CDR1 DFQATT, CDR2 SNEGSKA (reference sequence). The CDR3 sequence is 11 residues long. The CDR3 DNA reads as TGCAGTGTTCTTACAGGGGTCGAGCAGTACTTC. Translated: CSVLTGVEQYF.

The genes are TRBV2 and TRBJ2-2; D might be TRBD1 (5 bases). V lost 4 bases and J lost 6, with 15 bases in between. Germline CDR1 is SNHLY and CDR2 is FYNNEI. The CDR3 length is 15 residues. CDR3 sequence reads: CASSVGWQGPGELFF. CDR3 DNA sequence: TGTGCCAGCAGTGTGGGGTGGCAGGGCCCCGGGGAGCTGTTTTTT.

With regard to this clone: Other DNA sequences in this specimen translate into the identical CDR3. The genes are TRBV5-6 and TRBJ2-3; 8 bases agree with TRBD1. Trimming cost V 4 bases and J 4 bases; bases outside gene matches: 8. The germline gives CDR1 SGHDT, CDR2 YYEEEE. There are 15 residues in the CDR3. CDR3: CASSPDRERADTQYF. The CDR3 coding sequence is TGTGCCAGCAGCCCGGACAGGGAACGAGCAGATACGCAGTATTTT.

V is TRBV19 and J is TRBJ2-1; 11 bases align to TRBD2. Germline values: CDR1 LNHDA, CDR2 SQIVND (reference sequence). V shed 4 bases, J shed 7 bases, and the junction held 6 bases outside the gene matches. CDR3 length equals 15 residues. The CDR3 bases are TGTGCCAGTAGTAAGCGGACTAGCGGGTTTAATGAGCAGTTCTTC. Its protein product is CASSKRTSGFNEQFF.

For this clone: Other nucleotide sequences from this sample produce the same CDR3. This chain links TRBV7-9 with TRBJ1-2; TRBD1 is a possible D gene (6 bases). With 4 bases removed from V and 1 base from J, the gap between germline ends came to 10 bases. The CDR3 consists of 14 residues. The germline CDR1 and CDR2 sequences are SEHNR and FQNEAQ (reference sequence). This CDR3 reads CASSSGQRNYGYTF. Written as DNA, the CDR3 is TGTGCCAGCAGCTCAGGACAGCGTAACTATGGCTACACCTTC.

The gene calls are TRBV5-4 and TRBJ1-1, with 7 positions matching TRBD1. The ends lost 0 bases at V and 1 base at J; junction bases unmatched: 3. Germline V gives CDR1 SGHNT, CDR2 YYREEE (reference sequence). The CDR3 covers 15 residues. CDR3 sequence (DNA): TGTGCCAGCAGCTTGGTAGACAGGGCGAACACTGAAGCTTTCTTT. Its translation is CASSLVDRANTEAFF.

The V and J genes are TRBV4-1 and TRBJ2-7; no clear D. Looked up from germline, CDR1 is MGHRA and CDR2 is YSYEKL. V lost 0 bases to trimming and J lost 5 bases, with 14 bases between them. This CDR3 has 15 residues. The chain's CDR3 is CASSQDRTLIDEQYF. The CDR3 DNA sequence: TGCGCCAGCAGCCAAGATCGGACCCTCATTGACGAGCAGTACTTC.

V usage is TRBV9 and J usage is TRBJ2-7, with D unresolved. V lost 0 bases and J 3 bases, leaving 10 bases between the germline ends. Germline V lookup: CDR1 SGDLS, CDR2 YYNGEE. The CDR3 totals 14 residues. Written as DNA, the CDR3 is TGTGCCAGCAGCGTAGAGGACGTTGACTACGAGCAGTACTTC. This encodes CASSVEDVDYEQYF.

This clone was detected a few times. The chain employs TRBV27 and TRBJ1-2; D unresolved. From germline, CDR1 is MNHEY and CDR2 SMNVEV (reference sequence). CDR3 length: 14 amino acids. Trimming took off 8 bases at V and 1 base at J, with 14 bases between the two ends. In DNA, the CDR3 is TGTGCCAGCGGGTCCCAGGCCCTTAACTATGGCTACACCTTC. Translation gives CASGSQALNYGYTF.